A single sample is the source of the 18 T cell receptor beta chains below, sequenced in a study of shared clonotypes between healthy human individuals. Clones were read by immunoSEQ multiplex PCR, and TCRdb kept only the in-frame ones, dropping some. The sample gives 2 million to 2.5 million clones, roughly 90% of which show up once; about 0.41% is in the top ten. The sequencing input was naive CD4+ T cells from PBMCs. Subset: CD45RA+ positively selected. The receptors shown here come from a young man in good health. Some clones in this sample may be carry-over from other donors' samples.

The chain joins TRBV28 to TRBJ2-1, with TRBD2 matching over 10 bases. Trimming took 10 bases from V and 3 from J; bases not matched to a gene: 3. The CDR3 is 13 amino acids. The germline CDR1 and CDR2 sequences are MDHEN and SYDVKM. This CDR3 reads CATIAGGYNEQFF. The CDR3 DNA reads as TGTGCCACCATAGCGGGAGGCTACAATGAGCAGTTCTTC.

The CDR3 sequence is CASSPAGGLGNIQYF. For the CDR3, the DNA is TGTGCCAGCAGCCCAGCGGGAGGGCTGGGAAACATTCAGTACTTC. The V call is TRBV28, the J call TRBJ2-4; 10 positions match TRBD2. Germline CDR1 is MDHEN and CDR2 is SYDVKM. J gave up 6 bases and V 6 bases, and 8 bases lay outside the gene matches. The CDR3 totals 15 residues.

This clone appeared a few times. V gene TRBV2 combines with J gene TRBJ2-7; D is uncertain. The CDR3 runs 13 residues. Per germline, CDR1 SNHLY and CDR2 FYNNEI. Trimming stripped 4 bases from V and 1 base from J, with 8 bases between. The CDR3 region is CASSVGLSYEQYF. The CDR3 DNA reads as TGTGCCAGCAGTGTAGGGTTATCCTACGAGCAGTACTTC.

This rearrangement joins TRBV28 to TRBJ2-7; D not certain. The CDR3 runs to 13 residues. The V gene lost 8 bases and the J gene lost 0 bases, with 11 bases spanning the gap. In germline, CDR1 is MDHEN, CDR2 SYDVKM. The chain's CDR3 is CASLRTGSYEQYF. CDR3 sequence (DNA): TGTGCCAGCTTACGGACGGGCTCCTACGAGCAGTACTTC.

This chain uses TRBV9 with TRBJ2-5; 8 positions match TRBD2. Per germline, CDR1 SGDLS and CDR2 YYNGEE. CDR3 length: 15 amino acids. V trimming: 0 bases; J trimming: 5 bases; junction bases outside the gene matches: 6. CDR3 nucleotides: TGTGCCAGCAGCGTAGCGGGGACTAGGATGGAGACCCAGTACTTC. Protein product: CASSVAGTRMETQYF.

The V and J genes are TRBV28 and TRBJ1-2; D is undetermined. Germline assignment: CDR1 MDHEN and CDR2 SYDVKM. Deletions cut 2 bases from V and 1 base from J, with 8 bases between. CDR3 length: 14 residues. The CDR3 region has the DNA TGTGCCAGCAGTTTAGGCCAGGATAACTATGGCTACACCTTC. It yields the protein CASSLGQDNYGYTF.

This sequence joins TRBV7-9 and TRBJ2-5; a weak D match, TRBD2 (5 bases). This CDR3 has 15 residues. The germline gives CDR1 SEHNR, CDR2 FQNEAQ (reference sequence). The germline V and J ends were trimmed by 6 bases and 4 bases, with 18 bases remaining between them. Written as DNA, the CDR3 is TGTGCCAGCAGAGATAGTTCTCTGGGGAGAGAGACCCAGTACTTC. Protein product: CASRDSSLGRETQYF.

The DNA for the CDR3 is TGTGCCTGGAGCCACCAGGGTACGCAGTATTTT. Its translation: CAWSHQGTQYF. J is TRBJ2-3 and V is TRBV30; TRBD1 might be the D (5 bases). Trimming took 3 bases from V and 8 from J, leaving 9 bases between them. This CDR3 contains 11 residues. From germline, CDR1 is GTSNPN and CDR2 SVGIG (reference sequence).

The chain employs TRBV19 and TRBJ2-3; possibly TRBD2 for D (6 bases). In germline, CDR1 is LNHDA, CDR2 SQIVND (reference sequence). Trimming removed 10 bases at V and 4 bases at J, with 15 bases between. The CDR3 is 13 amino acids. CDR3 sequence (DNA): TGTGCCACAGCGGAGGGCCGGTCAGATACGCAGTATTTT. Protein: CATAEGRSDTQYF.

The table lists this clone with a few counts. V is TRBV27 and J is TRBJ1-2; D is unresolved. In germline, CDR1 is MNHEY, CDR2 SMNVEV (reference sequence). Trimming shortened V by 1 base and J by 0 bases, and 9 bases separated the two germline ends. This CDR3 comprises 15 residues. The CDR3: CASSLLEKPNYGYTF. The CDR3, as DNA: TGTGCCAGCAGTTTATTGGAAAAACCTAACTATGGCTACACCTTC.

This chain connects TRBV6-6 to TRBJ2-1; TRBD2 matches 10 bases. Germline V gene sequence: CDR1 MNHNY, CDR2 SVGAGI (reference sequence). The CDR3 sequence is 14 residues long. V was pared by 6 bases and J by 7 bases, with 6 bases of the junction left unmatched. CDR3 loop: CASRISGRFNEQFF. CDR3 in DNA: TGTGCCAGCAGAATTAGCGGGAGGTTTAATGAGCAGTTCTTC.

The chain joins TRBV5-8 to TRBJ1-3; D is ambiguous. V lost 5 bases, J lost 0 bases, and 9 bases lay in between. In germline, CDR1 is SGHTS, CDR2 YDEGEE. The CDR3 consists of 14 residues. CDR3 nucleotides: TGTGCCAGCAGAAAGGGCCACTCTGGAAACACCATATATTTT. Translation: CASRKGHSGNTIYF.

The CDR3 here is CASRQGLAGGFDEQYF. The CDR3 DNA reads as TGTGCCAGCAGGCAGGGACTAGCGGGAGGATTCGACGAGCAGTACTTC. The J gene is TRBJ2-7, the V gene TRBV2; 15 bases line up with TRBD2. Germline CDR1 reads SNHLY; CDR2 reads FYNNEI. The CDR3 sequence is 16 residues long. Trimming took 6 bases from V and 5 from J; bases not matched to a gene: 8.

The CDR3 protein is CASSGTNQPQHF. For the CDR3, the DNA is TGTGCCAGCAGTGGTACAAATCAGCCCCAGCATTTT. V gene TRBV6-1 combines with J gene TRBJ1-5; D is unresolved. This CDR3 is built from 12 residues. Germline V lookup: CDR1 MNHNS, CDR2 SASEGT. Trimming removed 4 bases from V and 4 bases from J, with 5 bases in between.

This clone appeared once. The rearrangement joins TRBV9 to TRBJ1-3, with D possibly being TRBD1 (6 bases). The CDR3 covers 17 residues. Germline-derived CDR1 and CDR2 are SGDLS and YYNGEE. The ends were cut back, 0 bases at V and 3 bases at J, with 16 bases in the middle. This CDR3 is CASSVGGGVQGGNTIYF. The CDR3 nucleotides read TGTGCCAGCAGCGTAGGAGGTGGAGTACAGGGTGGAAACACCATATATTTT.

On this clone itself: The sample carries other DNA sequences with the same CDR3. The J gene is TRBJ2-7, the V gene TRBV28; 7 positions agree with TRBD2. V trimming: 4 bases; J trimming: 4 bases; junction bases outside the gene matches: 10. The CDR3 spans 15 residues. Germline-derived CDR1 and CDR2 are MDHEN and SYDVKM. This CDR3 is CASSSPGQGGYEQYF. The CDR3, as DNA: TGTGCCAGCAGTTCCCCTGGGCAGGGAGGGTACGAGCAGTACTTC.

As to this clone: The identical CDR3 is also encoded by other nucleotide sequences in the sample. The chain recombines TRBV4-3 with TRBJ2-7; the match to TRBD2 covers 11 bases. The junction had 3 bases not matched to a gene; V was cut back by 1 base and J by 4 bases. Germline CDR1 and CDR2: LGHNA and YSLEER. CDR3 length: 15 residues. The CDR3 DNA follows: TGCGCCAGCAGCCAAGTACTAGCGGGAGCTTACGAGCAGTACTTC. Protein: CASSQVLAGAYEQYF.

This clone was detected once. Other DNA sequences in the sample encode the same CDR3. This CDR3 is CASSSVNTEAFF. CDR3 bases: TGTGCCAGCAGTTCCGTGAACACTGAAGCTTTCTTT. The chain joins TRBV28 to TRBJ1-1; D gene ambiguous. The CDR3 contains 12 residues. Trimming pared 4 bases from V and 0 bases from J, leaving 3 bases between. Germline loops: CDR1 MDHEN, CDR2 SYDVKM. Full variable domain (rest looked up from reference TRBV28 and TRBJ1-1): DVKVTQSSRYLVKRTGEKVFLECVQDMDHENMFWYRQDPGLGLRLIYFSYDVKMKEKGDIPEGYSVSREKKERFSLILESASTNQTSMYLCASSSVNTEAFFGQGTRLTVV.